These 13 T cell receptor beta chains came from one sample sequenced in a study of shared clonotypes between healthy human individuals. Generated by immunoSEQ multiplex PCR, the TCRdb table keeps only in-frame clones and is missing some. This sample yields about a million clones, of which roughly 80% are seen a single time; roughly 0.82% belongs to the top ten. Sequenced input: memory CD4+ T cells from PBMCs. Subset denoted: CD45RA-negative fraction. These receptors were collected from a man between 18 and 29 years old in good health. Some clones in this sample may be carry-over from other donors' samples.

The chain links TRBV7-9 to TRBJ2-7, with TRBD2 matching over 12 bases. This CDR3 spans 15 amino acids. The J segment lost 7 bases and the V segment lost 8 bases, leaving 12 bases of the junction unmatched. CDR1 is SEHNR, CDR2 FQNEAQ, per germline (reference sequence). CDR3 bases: TGTGCCAGCGTCCGGGGACTAGCGGGTTACGTGGAGCAGTACTTC. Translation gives CASVRGLAGYVEQYF.

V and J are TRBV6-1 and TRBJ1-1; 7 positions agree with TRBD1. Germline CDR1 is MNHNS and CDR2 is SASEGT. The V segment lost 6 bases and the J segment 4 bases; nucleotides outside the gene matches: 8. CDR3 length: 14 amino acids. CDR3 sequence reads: CASSAGGSGTEAFF. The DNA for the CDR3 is TGTGCCAGCAGCGCAGGGGGTTCGGGCACTGAAGCTTTCTTT.

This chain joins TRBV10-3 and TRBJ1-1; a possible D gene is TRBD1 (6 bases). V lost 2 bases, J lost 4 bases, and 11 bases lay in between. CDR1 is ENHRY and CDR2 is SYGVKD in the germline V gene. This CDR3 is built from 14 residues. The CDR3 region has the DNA TGTGCCATCAGTGAGACAGGGTCTGGCACTGAAGCTTTCTTT. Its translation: CAISETGSGTEAFF.

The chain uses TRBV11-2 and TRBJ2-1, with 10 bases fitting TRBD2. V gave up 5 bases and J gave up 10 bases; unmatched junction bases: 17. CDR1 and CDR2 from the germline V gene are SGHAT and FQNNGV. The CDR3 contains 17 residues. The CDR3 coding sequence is TGTGCCAGCAGCACAATTAGGATTAGCGGGAGGACCTGGGAGCAGTTCTTC. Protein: CASSTIRISGRTWEQFF.

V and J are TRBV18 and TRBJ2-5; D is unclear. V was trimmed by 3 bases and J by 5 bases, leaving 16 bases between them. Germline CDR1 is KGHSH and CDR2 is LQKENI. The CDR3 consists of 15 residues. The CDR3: CASSPDSTRAETQYF. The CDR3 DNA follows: TGTGCCAGCTCACCCGATAGTACGCGAGCGGAGACCCAGTACTTC.

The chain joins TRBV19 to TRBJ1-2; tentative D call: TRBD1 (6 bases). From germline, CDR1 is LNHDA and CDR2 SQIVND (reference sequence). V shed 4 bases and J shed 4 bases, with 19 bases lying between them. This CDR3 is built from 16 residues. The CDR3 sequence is CASSTTPRDTSYGYTF. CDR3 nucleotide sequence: TGTGCCAGTAGTACAACCCCCAGGGACACCTCCTATGGCTACACCTTC.

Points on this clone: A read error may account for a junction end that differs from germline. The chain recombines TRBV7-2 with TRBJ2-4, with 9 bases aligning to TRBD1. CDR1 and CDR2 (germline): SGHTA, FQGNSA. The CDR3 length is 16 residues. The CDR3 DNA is TGTGCCAGCAGCTTAGGCTTTACAGGGGGCCTGACCGGGAGGAACTTC. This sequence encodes CASSLGFTGGLTGRNF.

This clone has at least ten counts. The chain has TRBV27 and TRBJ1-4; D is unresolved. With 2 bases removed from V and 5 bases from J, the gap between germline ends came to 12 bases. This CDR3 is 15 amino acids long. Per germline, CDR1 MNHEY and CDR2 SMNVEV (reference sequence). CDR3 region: CASSLETRENEKLFF. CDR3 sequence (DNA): TGTGCCAGCAGTTTAGAGACAAGGGAAAATGAAAAACTGTTTTTT.

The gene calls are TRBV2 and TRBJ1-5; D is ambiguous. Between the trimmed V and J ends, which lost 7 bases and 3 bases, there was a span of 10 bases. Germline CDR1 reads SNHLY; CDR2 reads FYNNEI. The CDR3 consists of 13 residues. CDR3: CASMVDLNQPQHF. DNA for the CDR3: TGTGCCAGCATGGTGGACCTCAATCAGCCCCAGCATTTT.

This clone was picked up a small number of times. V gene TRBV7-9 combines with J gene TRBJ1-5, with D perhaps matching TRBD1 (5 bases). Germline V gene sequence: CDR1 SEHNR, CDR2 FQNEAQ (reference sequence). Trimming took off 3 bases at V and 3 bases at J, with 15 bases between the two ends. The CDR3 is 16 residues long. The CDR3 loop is CASSFAGRGPNQPQHF. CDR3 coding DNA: TGTGCCAGCAGCTTCGCGGGGAGGGGACCCAATCAGCCCCAGCATTTT. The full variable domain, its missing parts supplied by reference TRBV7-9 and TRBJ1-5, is DTGVSQNPRHKITKRGQNVTFRCDPISEHNRLYWYRQTLGQGPEFLTYFQNEAQLEKSRLLSDRFSAERPKGSFSTLEIQRTEQGDSAMYLCASSFAGRGPNQPQHFGDGTRLSIL.

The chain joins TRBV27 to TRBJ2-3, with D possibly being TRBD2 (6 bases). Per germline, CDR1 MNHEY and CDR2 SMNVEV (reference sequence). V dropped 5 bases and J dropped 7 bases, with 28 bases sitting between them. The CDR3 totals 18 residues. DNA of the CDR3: TGTGCCAGCAGTCTAGGGGAGGCTGGGGCTAGCCGCTCAAATACGCAGTATTTT. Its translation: CASSLGEAGASRSNTQYF.

The CDR3 sequence is CASSHSDRTNYGYTF. CDR3 nucleotide sequence: TGTGCCAGCAGCCACTCAGACAGAACTAACTATGGCTACACCTTC. The rearrangement links TRBV4-2 to TRBJ1-2, with a tentative D call TRBD1 (5 bases). The CDR3 extends over 15 amino acids. V was trimmed by 3 bases and J by 0 bases, leaving 11 bases between them. Germline lookup yields CDR1 LGHNA and CDR2 YNFKEQ.

The CDR3: CASSLAEGSEAFF. CDR3 nucleotides: TGTGCCAGCAGCTTAGCGGAGGGATCGGAAGCTTTCTTT. The V gene is TRBV7-6, the J gene TRBJ1-1; unclear D gene. CDR3 length: 13 residues. Germline-derived CDR1 and CDR2 are SGHVS and FNYEAQ. V was pared by 0 bases and J by 8 bases, with 10 bases between.